This entry is about one T cell receptor beta chain. Its antigen is still unknown. With 60 Vbeta and 13 Jbeta primers, the PCR was carried out. Here immunoSEQ multiplex PCR was the method, and the copy in TCRdb shows in-frame clones only, minus some. Its table records 60,000 or so clones. This record belongs to a study of cytomegalovirus exposure and HLA in healthy donors. The CDR3 covers 13 residues. V lost 3 bases, J lost 3 bases, and 1 base stayed unmatched. Germline V gene sequence: CDR1 SGDLS, CDR2 YYNGEE. Study results and limitations: CMV serostatus alone was available as immune exposure information. Many donors carried some public TCRs, although rarity characterized most TCR sequences. Researchers counted about 150 TCR beta chains as cytomegalovirus-associated. Cytomegalovirus status, reportedly, was diagnosed with high specificity and sensitivity by the classifier.

The chain combines TRBV9 with TRBJ2-3, with TRBD1 identical over 7 bases. The sample taken for sequencing was PBMCs. The TCR was taken from a man aged 45-65 years in good health and CMV-seropositive. Here the CDR3 DNA reads TGTGCCAGCAGCGCAGGGGGTACAGATACGCAGTATTTT. This gives the protein CASSAGGTDTQYF. Filled out from reference TRBV9 and TRBJ2-3, the complete variable domain reads DSGVTQTPKHLITATGQRVTLRCSPRSGDLSVYWYQQSLDQGLQFLIQYYNGEERAKGNILERFSAQQFPDLHSELNLSSLELGDSALYFCASSAGGTDTQYFGPGTRLTVL.